This TCR beta chain was observed in a study of T cells expressing NK-cell markers. Study-level results: Of the CD8+ T cells in about 6 donors, roughly 1.0-7.0% belonged to dominant NKG2C+ clonotypes. A handful of donors showed these clonotypes also leading the CD3+CD56-NKG2C+ fraction.

Points on this clonotype: Its target is not known.

5'RACE template switching with UMIs generated TCR beta cDNA. TCRdb reprocessed the 5' RACE reads and keeps a single row for each CDR3 protein, giving no DNA. This repertoire comprises around 140,000 distinct CDR3 sequences; its ten largest clones make up 12%. Germline lookup yields CDR1 MNHNS and CDR2 SASEGT. This CDR3 contains 15 residues. The specimen was blood T cells: a sorted CD56 or NKG2C T cell subset, CD4+ or CD8+ T cells, or bulk PBMC T cells (not recorded which). The source is a man aged 18 to 35 in good health. The chain couples TRBV6-1 to TRBJ2-5; absent DNA, TCRdb's TRBD1 call cannot be checked. CDR3 region: CASRGLSGDQETQYF.